These 26 T cell receptor beta chains originate from one sample sequenced in a study of graft-versus-host responses after intestinal transplantation (dated by TCRdb to about 2021). The library was made by the immunoSEQ multiplex PCR assay. TCRdb limited this immuneACCESS table to in-frame rearrangements with V and J called. A share of clones is missing; checked studies link under half to unresolved V genes, and the rest is unexplained. This sample lists fewer than 90,000 clones; about 94% were detected once. The ten largest make up roughly 0.18% of the sample. In light of the paper, this sample's time point label describes: cells obtained before transplantation from donor or recipient. These receptors have no identified antigens. This specimen was unstimulated CD4+ T cells sorted from spleen or lymph node cells, taken before transplant. Every receptor here comes from a human donor who was the organ donor for an intestinal transplant.

The chain has TRBV5-1 and TRBJ1-1; D is perhaps TRBD1 (5 bases). This CDR3 contains 13 residues. From germline, CDR1 is SGHRS and CDR2 YFSETQ. Trimming removed 8 bases from V and 0 bases from J, with 11 bases in between. CDR3 bases: TGCGCCAGACCACGGGGGGTGAACACTGAAGCTTTCTTT. Protein product: CARPRGVNTEAFF.

The chain has TRBV12-5 and TRBJ1-1; 8 bases are shared with TRBD1. The CDR3 length is 16 residues. CDR1 is LGHNT and CDR2 is FRNRAP in the germline V gene. The ends lost 0 bases at V and 4 bases at J; junction bases unmatched: 7. The CDR3 DNA is TGTGCTAGTGGTTTGGTACAGGGGGGAGCGGCCACTGAAGCTTTCTTT. This codes for CASGLVQGGAATEAFF.

The V call is TRBV6-1, the J call TRBJ1-1; D may be TRBD1 (5 bases). The CDR3 has 12 residues. The germline V gene has CDR1 MNHNS and CDR2 SASEGT. Trimming pared 6 bases from V and 0 bases from J, leaving 5 bases between. CDR3 nucleotide sequence: TGTGCCAGCAGGGGGGTGAACACTGAAGCTTTCTTT. Protein product: CASRGVNTEAFF.

The chain carries TRBV13 and TRBJ1-3; D call uncertain. The CDR3 runs to 16 residues. Germline CDR1 is PRHDT and CDR2 is FYEKMQ (reference sequence). Between the trimmed V and J ends, which lost 0 bases and 0 bases, there was a span of 9 bases. CDR3 amino acids: CASSLGAGSSGNTIYF. In nucleotides, the CDR3 is TGTGCCAGCAGCTTAGGCGCAGGCTCCTCTGGAAACACCATATATTTT.

This clone has just a few counts. The chain couples TRBV5-6 to TRBJ1-2; D remains unclear. Germline V lookup: CDR1 SGHDT, CDR2 YYEEEE. The length of the CDR3 is 12 residues. V gave up 0 bases and J gave up 4 bases, with 4 bases separating them. CDR3 sequence reads: CASSLGGYGYTF. CDR3 coding DNA: TGTGCCAGCAGCTTGGGGGGCTATGGCTACACCTTC. Full variable domain (outside the CDR3, taken from reference TRBV5-6 and TRBJ1-2): DAGVTQSPTHLIKTRGQQVTLRCSPKSGHDTVSWYQQALGQGPQFIFQYYEEEERQRGNFPDRFSGHQFPNYSSELNVNALLLGDSALYLCASSLGGYGYTFGSGTRLTVV.

J is TRBJ2-1 and V is TRBV7-2, with a weak D call TRBD2 (5 bases). The V gene lost 3 bases and the J gene lost 1 base, with 13 bases spanning the gap. Germline V gene lookup returns CDR1 SGHTA and CDR2 FQGNSA. The CDR3 is 16 residues long. CDR3 coding DNA: TGTGCCAGCAGCTTTCTCCTACTAGGGTCCTACAATGAGCAGTTCTTC. Protein sequence: CASSFLLLGSYNEQFF.

In DNA form, the CDR3 reads TGTGCCAGCGTCAGGGTGGGGTATGGCTATGGCTACACCTTC. Its protein product is CASVRVGYGYGYTF. This chain uses TRBV19 with TRBJ1-2; possibly TRBD1 for D (5 bases). CDR1 LNHDA and CDR2 SQIVND come from the germline V gene (reference sequence). Trimming took 9 bases from V and 4 from J, leaving 18 bases between them. The CDR3 has 14 residues.

This chain connects TRBV9 to TRBJ2-1, with 7 bases matching TRBD1. CDR3 size: 16 residues. The V gene's germline CDR1 is SGDLS and CDR2 YYNGEE. Trimming took 3 bases from V and 3 from J; bases not matched to a gene: 9. The CDR3 reads CASSDQSTGSYNEQFF. The CDR3 DNA reads TGTGCCAGCAGCGATCAGTCGACAGGGAGCTACAATGAGCAGTTCTTC.

V gene TRBV6-5 combines with J gene TRBJ1-1, with TRBD1 as a possible D gene (5 bases). Germline CDR1 and CDR2: MNHEY and SVGAGI. The CDR3 is made up of 12 amino acids. The CDR3 here is CVSRRGDGEAFF. DNA for the CDR3: TGTGTCTCAAGGAGGGGTGACGGTGAAGCTTTCTTT.

The chain is built from TRBV7-9 and TRBJ2-1; D is unclear. The CDR3 is made up of 15 amino acids. Trimming removed 5 bases at V and 4 bases at J, with 15 bases between. From germline, CDR1 is SEHNR and CDR2 FQNEAQ (reference sequence). The CDR3 protein is CASSAPTAIYNEQFF. Written as DNA, the CDR3 is TGTGCCAGCAGCGCGCCGACTGCGATATACAATGAGCAGTTCTTC.

The CDR3 loop is CSVFTPGTAASYEQYF. The DNA for the CDR3 is TGCAGCGTTTTCACCCCGGGGACTGCAGCCTCCTACGAGCAGTACTTC. The chain employs TRBV29-1 and TRBJ2-7; the D gene is possibly TRBD2 (6 bases). The CDR3 covers 16 residues. Germline loops: CDR1 SQVTM, CDR2 ANQGSEA. Trimming took off 5 bases at V and 0 bases at J, with 20 bases between the two ends.

The rearrangement uses TRBV2 and TRBJ1-5; the D gene is possibly TRBD1 (5 bases). Per the germline V gene, CDR1 is SNHLY and CDR2 is FYNNEI. Trimming left V 2 bases short and J 3 bases short, with 11 bases between. This CDR3 contains 15 residues. CDR3 region: CASSERQTFNQPQHF. CDR3 nucleotides: TGTGCCAGCAGTGAAAGACAGACATTCAATCAGCCCCAGCATTTT.

This CDR3 reads CASSLVGQALSGANVLTF. CDR3 DNA sequence: TGTGCCAGCAGCTTGGTGGGACAGGCCCTATCTGGGGCCAACGTCCTGACTTTC. This chain connects TRBV5-4 to TRBJ2-6, with 8 positions matching TRBD1. The CDR3 is 18 amino acids. V gave up 0 bases and J gave up 1 base; unmatched junction bases: 6. Germline V CDR1 and CDR2: SGHNT, YYREEE (reference sequence).

The chain links TRBV4-1 to TRBJ2-7, with D perhaps TRBD1 (5 bases). Germline assignment: CDR1 MGHRA and CDR2 YSYEKL. The CDR3 contains 15 residues. Trimming took off 0 bases at V and 2 bases at J, with 11 bases between the two ends. The CDR3 is CASSQDPGSTYEQYF. In DNA form, the CDR3 reads TGCGCCAGCAGCCAAGATCCAGGGTCCACCTACGAGCAGTACTTC.

The chain is built from TRBV2 and TRBJ2-2, with unresolved D. V was pared by 7 bases and J by 3 bases, with 9 bases between. Germline V lookup: CDR1 SNHLY, CDR2 FYNNEI. The CDR3 is made up of 13 amino acids. This CDR3 reads CASIEEYTGELFF. CDR3 nucleotides: TGTGCCAGCATCGAGGAGTACACCGGGGAGCTGTTTTTT.

This chain joins TRBV6-6 and TRBJ2-7; D may be TRBD1 or TRBD2 (6 bases each). CDR1 and CDR2 (germline): MNHNY, SVGAGI (reference sequence). V lost 0 bases and J lost 5, with 14 bases in between. CDR3 size: 15 residues. CDR3: CASSYSLGGPHEQYF. The CDR3, as DNA: TGTGCCAGCAGTTACTCGTTAGGGGGGCCTCACGAGCAGTACTTC.

This chain joins TRBV19 and TRBJ1-6, with a possible D match to TRBD1 (6 bases). The CDR3 consists of 13 residues. The V end lost 4 bases, the J end lost 7 bases, and 8 bases lay between the germline ends. CDR1 and CDR2 from the germline V gene are LNHDA and SQIVND (reference sequence). The CDR3 loop reads CASSRGPNSPLHF. The CDR3 DNA is TGTGCCAGTAGTAGGGGGCCAAATTCACCCCTCCACTTT.

This sequence joins TRBV5-1 and TRBJ2-5; no firm D call. The CDR3 is 14 residues long. In germline, CDR1 is SGHRS, CDR2 YFSETQ. The V gene lost 0 bases and the J gene lost 1 base, with 7 bases spanning the gap. CDR3 amino acids: CASSLGRVQETQYF. The CDR3 nucleotides read TGCGCCAGCAGCTTGGGTCGGGTCCAAGAGACCCAGTACTTC.

This rearrangement joins TRBV28 to TRBJ2-1, with D possibly TRBD1 on 5 matching bases. The ends were cut back, 2 bases at V and 6 bases at J, with 5 bases in the middle. The CDR3 extends over 12 amino acids. Germline CDR1 reads MDHEN; CDR2 reads SYDVKM. This CDR3 reads CASSLQGNEQFF. Written as DNA, the CDR3 is TGTGCCAGCAGTTTACAGGGCAATGAGCAGTTCTTC.

The chain links TRBV9 to TRBJ1-6; 10 bases are shared with TRBD1. The CDR3 spans 17 residues. In germline, CDR1 is SGDLS, CDR2 YYNGEE. The V segment lost 0 bases and the J segment 7 bases; nucleotides outside the gene matches: 7. CDR3 in DNA: TGTGCCAGCAGCGTAGGAGTTAGGGGACAGGGGAATTCACCCCTCCACTTT. Its protein is CASSVGVRGQGNSPLHF.

V is TRBV5-1 and J is TRBJ2-1; 7 bases line up with TRBD2. J was trimmed by 14 bases and V by 3 bases; bases with no gene match: 8. There are 12 residues in the CDR3. Germline V gene sequence: CDR1 SGHRS, CDR2 YFSETQ. As DNA, the CDR3 is TGCGCCAGCAGCTCCCAGCGGGGCCTAAAGTTCTTC. Residues: CASSSQRGLKFF.

J is TRBJ2-3 and V is TRBV10-3; 9 nucleotides line up with TRBD2. This CDR3 has 15 residues. J lost 5 bases, V lost 3 bases, and 6 bases had no gene match. CDR1 ENHRY and CDR2 SYGVKD come from the germline V gene. The CDR3 DNA is TGTGCCATCAGTGAACATAGCGGGGGTGGAGATACGCAGTATTTT. Protein sequence: CAISEHSGGGDTQYF.

The chain recombines TRBV2 with TRBJ2-2; a weak D match, TRBD1 (5 bases). The CDR3 consists of 14 residues. V was pared by 7 bases and J by 3 bases, with 12 bases between. CDR1 SNHLY and CDR2 FYNNEI come from the germline V gene. CDR3 DNA sequence: TGTGCCAGCAAACCAGGGTTTGACACCGGGGAGCTGTTTTTT. It codes for CASKPGFDTGELFF.

V and J are TRBV7-2 and TRBJ1-4; 8 bases agree with TRBD1. V lost 5 bases to trimming and J lost 4 bases; unmatched junction nucleotides: 3. The CDR3 totals 14 residues. CDR1 is SGHTA and CDR2 is FQGNSA in the germline V gene. CDR3 sequence reads: CASSPTGGNEKLFF. CDR3 in DNA: TGTGCCAGCAGCCCCACAGGGGGTAATGAAAAACTGTTTTTT.

V usage is TRBV6-6 and J usage is TRBJ2-7, with 7 nucleotides matching TRBD1. CDR3 length: 12 amino acids. Germline V lookup: CDR1 MNHNY, CDR2 SVGAGI (reference sequence). With 6 bases clipped from V and 1 base from J, the junction kept 0 bases outside the gene matches. Here the CDR3 DNA reads TGTGCCAGCAGACAGGGGTCCTACGAGCAGTACTTC. It encodes CASRQGSYEQYF.

The chain couples TRBV10-3 to TRBJ2-1; D possibly matches TRBD1 or TRBD2 (5 bases each). CDR3 length: 17 amino acids. The germline gives CDR1 ENHRY, CDR2 SYGVKD. The V gene lost 3 bases and the J gene lost 4 bases, with 19 bases spanning the gap. As DNA, the CDR3 is TGTGCCATCAGTGACCGCAGCGGACACGACGCATACAATGAGCAGTTCTTC. The encoded protein is CAISDRSGHDAYNEQFF.